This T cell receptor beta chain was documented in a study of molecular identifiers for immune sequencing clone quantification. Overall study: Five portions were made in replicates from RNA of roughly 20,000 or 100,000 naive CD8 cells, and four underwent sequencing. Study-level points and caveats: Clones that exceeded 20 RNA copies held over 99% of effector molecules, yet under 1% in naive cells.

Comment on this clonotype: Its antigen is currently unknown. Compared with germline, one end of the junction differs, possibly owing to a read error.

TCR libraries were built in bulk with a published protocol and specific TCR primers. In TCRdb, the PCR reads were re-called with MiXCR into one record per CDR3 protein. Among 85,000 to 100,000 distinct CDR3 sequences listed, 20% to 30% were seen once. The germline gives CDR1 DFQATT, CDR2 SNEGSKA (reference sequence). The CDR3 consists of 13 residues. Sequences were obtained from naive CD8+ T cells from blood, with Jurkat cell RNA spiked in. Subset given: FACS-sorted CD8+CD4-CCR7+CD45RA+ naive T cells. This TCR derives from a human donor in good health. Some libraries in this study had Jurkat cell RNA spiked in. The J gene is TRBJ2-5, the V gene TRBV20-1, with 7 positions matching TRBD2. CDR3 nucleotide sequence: TGCAGCGCTTTGTCGGGAGGCCCAGAGACCCAGCACTTC. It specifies CSALSGGPETQHF.